This section outlines one T cell receptor (beta chain) sequence together with its context. Its antigen remains unknown. This record belongs to a study of cytomegalovirus exposure and HLA in healthy donors. Study outcomes and limitations: Listed as cytomegalovirus-associated were around 160 TCR beta chains. In vitro work confirmed that a few CMV-associated chains recognize CMV antigens. Whilst most TCR sequences proved rare, a subset of public TCRs occurred across many donors.

With 7 bases removed from V and 2 bases from J, the gap between germline ends came to 29 bases. There are 20 residues in the CDR3. Germline CDR1 and CDR2: MRHNA and SNTAGT. Assay: immunoSEQ multiplex PCR; the TCRdb copy retains only in-frame clones and omits some. Here the sample spans about 130,000 clones, around 95% being singletons. This clonotype originated in a man younger than 35 in good health and CMV-seronegative. V gene TRBV6-4 combines with J gene TRBJ2-2; D ambiguous. Input material: PBMCs. CDR3 nucleotide sequence: TGTGCCAGCACGATAAATGTTGGGCCGCTTTTCCTTTTAAACACCGGGGAGCTGTTTTTT. The encoded protein is CASTINVGPLFLLNTGELFF.